This TCR beta chain comes out of a study of blood T cell repertoires in COVID-19. Study-wide background: In each case, the material was cDNA or gDNA derived from T cells, B-cell-depleted T cells, or PBMCs.

As processed by the authors: Estimates of nucleated cell counts were drawn from the amplification of reference gene primers. Profiled with immunoSEQ multiplex PCR; TCRdb holds only in-frame clones, not every one. The V and J calls and the clone size are those of that table, but D and trimming were determined from the DNA. The sample shows 130,000 or so clones, about 85% of them seen only once. CDR3 length: 16 residues. Trimming at V came to 3 bases and at J to 2 bases, leaving 7 bases not matched to a gene. The germline V gene encodes CDR1 LGHNA and CDR2 YSLEER. Sequenced input: peripheral blood. The rearrangement uses TRBV4-3 and TRBJ1-2, with 9 bases fitting TRBD1. This sequence originates from a woman between 65 and 79 years old with COVID-19, enrolled during active disease. The CDR3 nucleotides read TGCGCCAGCAGCCAGGATCTTGGGACAGGGAACTATGGCTACACCTTC. Its protein product is CASSQDLGTGNYGYTF.